The source of this T cell receptor (beta chain) is a study of blood T cell repertoires in COVID-19. Across the study: Both acute and convalescent COVID-19 samples were obtained from the United States, Italy and Spain.

The V end was cut by 6 bases, the J end by 5 bases, with 19 bases between. The CDR3 is 16 amino acids. Germline V CDR1 and CDR2: SNHLY, FYNNEI. Authors' processing steps: From reference gene primer amplification, estimates of nucleated cell counts were derived. Repertoires were generated with immunoSEQ multiplex PCR, while TCRdb's copy carries only in-frame clones and drops some. V and J calls and clone size come straight from that table; D and trimming were deduced from the DNA. This sample has about 140,000 clones, with around 87% found just once. Sequences were obtained from peripheral blood. The clonotype comes from a human donor in a cohort sampled during active COVID-19. The chain recombines TRBV2 with TRBJ2-2; TRBD1 might be the D (5 bases). The CDR3 here is CASREPAAGITGELFF. The CDR3 bases are TGTGCCAGCAGGGAACCCGCGGCAGGGATAACCGGGGAGCTGTTTTTT.